A selection of T cell receptor beta chains follows, all from one sample in a study of cytomegalovirus exposure and HLA in healthy donors. This table comes from immunoSEQ multiplex PCR, and its TCRdb copy is limited to in-frame clones, with some not included. The data hold 90,000 to 100,000 clones, with approximately 70% observed a single time. What was sequenced was PBMCs. These receptors were obtained from a man over 45 in good health and CMV-seronegative. The conserved cysteine and the conserved F or W are not part of the CDR3 here.

v_call,cdr3_length,j_call,cdr3_aa
TRBV9,10,TRBJ2-1,ASSVAGTHQF
TRBV5-4,13,TRBJ2-1,ASSLSGVHYNEQF
TRBV7-2,10,TRBJ1-1,ASGGGYTEAF
TRBV6-4,17,TRBJ2-5,ASSADATSGRALQETQY
TRBV5-8,15,TRBJ2-3,ASSSNVGLASTDTQY
TRBV30,15,TRBJ1-6,AWSVRGQGYYNSPLH
TRBV7-6,15,TRBJ2-2,ASSPPDRGRVTGELF
TRBV7-2,11,TRBJ1-5,ASEGGRGQPQH
TRBV6-1,11,TRBJ1-6,ASSEARGRPLH
TRBV5-6,11,TRBJ2-4,ASRLAGKNIQY
TRBV15,12,TRBJ2-3,ATSRTPSTDTQY
TRBV6-1,13,TRBJ1-4,ASSEGAGHNEKLF
TRBV5-4,13,TRBJ2-5,ASSDARGAGETQY
TRBV7-8,15,TRBJ2-3,ASSPRPGQGATDTQY
TRBV7-2,13,TRBJ2-1,ASSLGPRGYNEQF
TRBV5-1,14,TRBJ2-5,ASSSPGLAVQETQY
TRBV7-9,13,TRBJ1-4,ASSHRTGIGEKLF
TRBV11-3,13,TRBJ2-1,ASSPGTSVDNEQF
TRBV4-2,11,TRBJ2-7,ASKSGGAYEQY
TRBV7-2,10,TRBJ2-5,ASSLGSRNQY
TRBV15,15,TRBJ2-7,ATSRAPASREGDEQY
TRBV13,12,TRBJ2-3,ASSLNQDTDTQY
TRBV28,11,TRBJ2-7,ASSLDGAYEQY
TRBV7-3,12,TRBJ2-1,ASSDGVPYNEQF
TRBV5-4,13,TRBJ2-7,ASSLVRTDAYEQY
TRBV10-3,11,TRBJ1-6,ALRNSLNSPLH
TRBV14,14,TRBJ2-5,ASSQLTSGRQETQY
TRBV7-2,12,TRBJ2-3,ASSLSSGTDTQY
TRBV5-4,12,TRBJ2-5,ASSLGLARETQY
TRBV5-1,11,TRBJ1-1,ASRTGGNTEAF
TRBV28,13,TRBJ2-6,ASRGASSGANVLT
TRBV2,13,TRBJ1-6,ASSERGGTYSPLH
TRBV19,12,TRBJ1-5,ASSIPGNSVPQH
TRBV30,13,TRBJ2-1,AFRRDPGSYNEQF
TRBV6-5,13,TRBJ2-5,ASSYGTGGEETQY
TRBV19,15,TRBJ1-1,ASSIHGQGLSGTEAF
TRBV7-2,12,TRBJ1-2,ASRGGTDHYGYT
TRBV25-1,14,TRBJ2-1,ASSVVEDRGRNEQF
TRBV9,13,TRBJ1-5,ASSEGQGSGQPQH
TRBV5-1,13,TRBJ2-5,ASSRGSGDQETQY
TRBV11-1,9,TRBJ2-7,ASSGAYEQY
TRBV7-2,10,TRBJ2-4,ASSSYPGTGD
TRBV6-6,13,TRBJ2-2,ASSPGQGSIGELF
TRBV28,12,TRBJ1-6,ASSSLTSVSPLH
TRBV5-1,13,TRBJ2-5,ASSLDRMKLETQY
TRBV7-2,11,TRBJ2-5,ASSPTGSETQY
TRBV5-1,13,TRBJ2-5,ASSPYARGAETQY
TRBV15,11,TRBJ1-1,ATSRDRWSGAF
TRBV4-3,18,TRBJ2-1,ASSPLRGSGDRYDMIEQF